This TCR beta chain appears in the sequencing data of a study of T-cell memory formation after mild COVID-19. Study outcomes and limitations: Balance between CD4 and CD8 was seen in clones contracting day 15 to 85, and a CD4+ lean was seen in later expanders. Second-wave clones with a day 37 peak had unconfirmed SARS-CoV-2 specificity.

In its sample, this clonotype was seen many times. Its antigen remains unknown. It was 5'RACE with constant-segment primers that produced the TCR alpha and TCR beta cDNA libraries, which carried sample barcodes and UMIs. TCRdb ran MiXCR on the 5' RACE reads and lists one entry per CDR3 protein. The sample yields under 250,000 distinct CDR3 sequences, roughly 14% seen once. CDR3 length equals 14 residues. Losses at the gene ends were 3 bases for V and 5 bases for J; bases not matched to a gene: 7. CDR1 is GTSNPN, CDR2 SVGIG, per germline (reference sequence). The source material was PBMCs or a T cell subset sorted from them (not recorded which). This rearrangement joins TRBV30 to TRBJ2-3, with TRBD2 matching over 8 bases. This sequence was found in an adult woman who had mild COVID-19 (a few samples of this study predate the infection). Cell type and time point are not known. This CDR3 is CAWRGTSLRDTQYF. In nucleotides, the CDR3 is TGTGCCTGGAGGGGGACTAGTCTCAGAGATACGCAGTATTTT.